The sequence of this T cell receptor (beta chain) was determined in a study of Graves' ophthalmopathy and Graves' hyperthyroidism. Study-level information: The blood sample was drawn at first diagnosis and before any treatment.

For repertoire sequencing, the TCR beta CDR3 regions were amplified from RNA transcripts. Following a first-round RT-PCR that used HTBI primers, a second-round multiplex PCR was carried out. TCRdb independently ran MiXCR on the multiplex PCR reads; one entry per CDR3 protein. The table has over 650,000 distinct CDR3 sequences, roughly two fifths seen once; the top ten hold more than 2.5%. Presentation of ophthalmopathy in the donors involved moderate-to-severe activity, CAS ≥3, NOSPECS ≥4 and a duration under 3 months. Certain patients, namely those with other autoimmune diseases, uncontrolled infections, pregnancy or lactation, were excluded. Diagnostic conclusions were grounded in clinical symptoms, serum thyroxine, TRAb, thyroid ultrasound and orbital computed tomography. On this clonotype itself: The junction shows a germline mismatch at one end, possibly a read error.

Germline CDR1 reads SGHVS; CDR2 reads FNYEAQ. This CDR3 has 15 amino acids. The specimen was peripheral blood. The chain has TRBV7-6 and TRBJ2-2; 9 bases agree with TRBD2. The source of this sequence is an adult man with Graves' ophthalmopathy. CDR3 protein: CANSSSGGPTGELFF. CDR3 bases: TGTGCCAACAGCTCAAGCGGGGGGCCCACCGGGGAGCTGTTTTTT. Based on the CDR3 plus reference TRBV7-6 and TRBJ2-2, the full variable domain is GAGVSQSPRYKVTKRGQDVALRCDPISGHVSLYWYRQALGQGPEFLTYFNYEAQQDKSGLPNDRFSAERPEGSISTLTIQRTEQRDSAMYRCANSSSGGPTGELFFGEGSRLTVL.